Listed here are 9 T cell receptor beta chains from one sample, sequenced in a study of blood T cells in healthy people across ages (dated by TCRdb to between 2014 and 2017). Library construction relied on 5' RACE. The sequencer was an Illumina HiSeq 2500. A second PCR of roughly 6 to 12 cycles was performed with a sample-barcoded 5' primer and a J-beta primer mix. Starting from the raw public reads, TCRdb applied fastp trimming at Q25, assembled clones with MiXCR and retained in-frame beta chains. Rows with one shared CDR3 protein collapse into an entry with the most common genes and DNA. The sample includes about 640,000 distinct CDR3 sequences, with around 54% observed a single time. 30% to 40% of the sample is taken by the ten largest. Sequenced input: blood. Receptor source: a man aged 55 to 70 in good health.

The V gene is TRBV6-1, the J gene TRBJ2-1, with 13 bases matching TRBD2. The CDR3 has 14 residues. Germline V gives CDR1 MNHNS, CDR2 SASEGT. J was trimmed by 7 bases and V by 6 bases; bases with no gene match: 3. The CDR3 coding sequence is TGTGCCAGCAGGACTAGCGGGGGGATGAATGAGCAGTTCTTC. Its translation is CASRTSGGMNEQFF.

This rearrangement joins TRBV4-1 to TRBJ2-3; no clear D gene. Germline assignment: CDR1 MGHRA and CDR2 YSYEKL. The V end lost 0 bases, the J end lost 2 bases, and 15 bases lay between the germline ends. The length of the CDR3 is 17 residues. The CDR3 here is CASSQDYTGKYTDTQYF. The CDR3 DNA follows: TGCGCCAGCAGCCAAGATTATACTGGTAAATACACAGATACGCAGTATTTT.

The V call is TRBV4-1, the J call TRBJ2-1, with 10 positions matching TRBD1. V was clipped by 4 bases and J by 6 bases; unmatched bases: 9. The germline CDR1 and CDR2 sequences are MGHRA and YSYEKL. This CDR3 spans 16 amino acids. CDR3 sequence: CASSPGRQGAGNEQFF. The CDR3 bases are TGCGCCAGCAGCCCAGGAAGACAGGGGGCAGGCAATGAGCAGTTCTTC.

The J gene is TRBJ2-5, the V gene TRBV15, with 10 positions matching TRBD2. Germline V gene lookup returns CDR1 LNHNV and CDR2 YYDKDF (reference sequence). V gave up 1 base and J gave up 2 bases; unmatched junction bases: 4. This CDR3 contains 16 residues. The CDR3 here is CATSRARTSGQETQYF. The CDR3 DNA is TGTGCCACCAGCAGAGCAAGGACTAGCGGTCAAGAGACCCAGTACTTC.

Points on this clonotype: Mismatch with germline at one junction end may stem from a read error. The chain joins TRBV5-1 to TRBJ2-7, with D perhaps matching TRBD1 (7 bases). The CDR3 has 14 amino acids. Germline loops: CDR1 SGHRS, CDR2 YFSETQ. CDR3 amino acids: CTSRWGDSPYEQYF. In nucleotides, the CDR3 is TGCACCAGCAGATGGGGGGACAGTCCCTACGAGCAGTACTTC. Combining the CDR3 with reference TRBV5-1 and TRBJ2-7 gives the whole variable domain KAGVTQTPRYLIKTRGQQVTLSCSPISGHRSVSWYQQTPGQGLQFLFEYFSETQRNKGNFPGRFSGRQFSNSRSEMNVSTLELGDSALYLCTSRWGDSPYEQYFGPGTRLTVT.

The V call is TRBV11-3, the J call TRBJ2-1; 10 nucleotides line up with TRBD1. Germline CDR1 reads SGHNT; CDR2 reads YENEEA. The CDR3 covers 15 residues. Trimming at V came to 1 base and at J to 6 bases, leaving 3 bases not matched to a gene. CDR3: CASSLVGDRGNEQFF. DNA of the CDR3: TGTGCCAGCAGCTTAGTAGGGGACAGGGGCAATGAGCAGTTCTTC.

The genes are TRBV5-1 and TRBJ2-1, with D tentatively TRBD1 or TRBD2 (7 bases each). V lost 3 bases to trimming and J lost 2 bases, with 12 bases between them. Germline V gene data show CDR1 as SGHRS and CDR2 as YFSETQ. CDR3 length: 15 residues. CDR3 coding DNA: TGCGCCAGCAGCTGGGAGGGACAGACCTACAATGAGCAGTTCTTC. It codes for CASSWEGQTYNEQFF.

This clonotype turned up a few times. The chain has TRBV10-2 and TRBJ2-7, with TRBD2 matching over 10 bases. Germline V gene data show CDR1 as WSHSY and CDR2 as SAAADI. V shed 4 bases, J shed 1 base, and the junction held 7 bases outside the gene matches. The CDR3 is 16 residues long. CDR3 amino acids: CASSAITSGASYEQYF. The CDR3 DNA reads TGCGCCAGCAGTGCCATCACTAGCGGGGCTTCCTACGAGCAGTACTTC.

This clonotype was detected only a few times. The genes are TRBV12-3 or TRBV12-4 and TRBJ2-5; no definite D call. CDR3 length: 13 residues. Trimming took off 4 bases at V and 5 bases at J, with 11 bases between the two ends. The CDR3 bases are TGTGCCAGCAGTTCGGGTCGTTGGGAGACCCAGTACTTC. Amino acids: CASSSGRWETQYF.